These 4 T cell receptor beta chains were sequenced from one sample in a study of T cell changes during pregnancy in multiple sclerosis. Assay: immunoSEQ multiplex PCR; the TCRdb copy retains only in-frame clones and omits some. The table records over 9,000 clones, 75% to 90% of them present only once. The specimen comprised CD8+ T cells from peripheral blood mononuclear cells, sampled after pregnancy. The receptors shown here come from a female donor in good health, enrolled as a control in a pregnancy study.

The chain uses TRBV19 and TRBJ2-2; maybe TRBD1 (6 bases). Trimming cost V 3 bases and J 5 bases, with 13 bases left between them. Germline V gene lookup returns CDR1 LNHDA and CDR2 SQIVND (reference sequence). CDR3 size: 15 residues. The CDR3 is CASSMWGLRTGELFF. CDR3 nucleotides: TGTGCCAGTAGTATGTGGGGGCTGAGGACCGGGGAGCTGTTTTTT. Drawing the rest from reference TRBV19 and TRBJ2-2, the complete variable domain is DGGITQSPKYLFRKEGQNVTLSCEQNLNHDAMYWYRQDPGQGLRLIYYSQIVNDFQKGDIAEGYSVSREKKESFPLTVTSAQKNPTAFYLCASSMWGLRTGELFFGEGSRLTVL.

The gene calls are TRBV7-2 and TRBJ2-7, with D maybe TRBD1 (8 bases). Trimming left V 5 bases short and J 7 bases short, with 27 bases between. The CDR3 has 17 amino acids. Germline V CDR1 and CDR2: SGHTA, FQGNSA. The CDR3 protein is CASSTLGGGQGAREQYF. The CDR3 coding sequence is TGTGCCAGCAGCACGCTAGGGGGGGGGCAGGGGGCGCGAGAGCAGTACTTC.

This chain uses TRBV11-2 with TRBJ2-1; D gene uncertain. The CDR3 totals 15 residues. Trimming removed 5 bases from V and 8 bases from J, with 19 bases in between. Germline CDR1 and CDR2: SGHAT and FQNNGV. This CDR3 is CASSAGSLGLDEQFF. CDR3 bases: TGTGCCAGCAGCGCCGGAAGCTTGGGCCTCGATGAGCAGTTCTTC.

CDR3 DNA sequence: TGTGCCAGCAATCAGCGCGAAGGCGACGAGCAGTACTTC. Its protein is CASNQREGDEQYF. The rearrangement uses TRBV5-8 and TRBJ2-7; no definite D call. Per germline, CDR1 SGHTS and CDR2 YDEGEE. V was pared by 6 bases and J by 5 bases, with 15 bases between. CDR3 size: 13 residues.